This TCR beta chain was recovered during a study of CD8+CD57+ T cells in acquired aplastic anemia. Study-level information: Sorted CD4+ and CD8+ cells gave a mean 3.2 ug DNA, range about 0.19 to 27.4 ug. General study points: There were 25 to 35 CD8+ CDR3 sequences that occurred in both patients and controls.

Genomic DNA acted as the template from which TCR beta VDJ combination and CDR3 sequence profiling were carried out. One entry per CDR3 protein, called by TCRdb with MiXCR from the reads. This sample has around 210,000 distinct CDR3 sequences, with around three fifths found just once. Individuals selected for sequencing had exhibited CD8+CD57+ cell expansion on flow cytometry. Each patient carried a diagnosis of severe acquired aplastic anemia. Of note for this clonotype: The antigen is unknown.

The sequencing sample was made of sorted CD4+, CD8+, or CD8+CD57+ T cells (not recorded which) from PBMCs. The TCR was taken from a human donor with aplastic anemia.

CDR3 region: CATSDPGGTMRDEQYF. The CDR3 DNA is TGTGCCACCAGTGATCCTGGGGGGACCATGAGGGACGAGCAGTACTTC. This rearrangement joins TRBV24-1 to TRBJ2-7; a possible D gene is TRBD2 (6 bases). V lost 3 bases and J 5 bases, leaving 19 bases between the germline ends. Germline CDR1 KGHDR, CDR2 SFDVKD. The CDR3 is 16 amino acids.